This T cell receptor beta chain was sequenced during a study of Ad26.COV2.S vaccination and SARS-CoV-2 variants. TCRdb's copy holds only in-frame clones and misses some; the assay was immunoSEQ multiplex PCR. The sample records around 370,000 clones, roughly 85% being singletons. There are a few counts of this clone. The germline V and J ends were trimmed by 2 bases and 7 bases, with 9 bases remaining between them. The CDR3 has 13 residues. The germline CDR1 and CDR2 sequences are MNHNY and SVGAGI (reference sequence). Treatment noted: roughly 18 received Ad26.COV2.S at low or high dose, single or two shots; a few received placebo; per-sample allocation not given. Sampling occurred on day 63 after the first vaccine or placebo injection.

This clonotype originated in a person aged 18-65 years who received the Ad26.COV2.S COVID-19 vaccine or a placebo. The material sequenced was peripheral blood, taken in a trial of Ad26.COV2.S vaccine versus placebo. The chain couples TRBV6-6 to TRBJ2-1; the D is unclear. The CDR3 coding sequence is TGTGCCAGCAGTTACGGGGTTAAAAATGAGCAGTTCTTC. It codes for CASSYGVKNEQFF.